This T cell receptor (beta chain) was sequenced during a study of identical twins. The study, taken as a whole, reports: Zero-insertion results could be subject to partial confounding by invariant MAIT and iNKT cells. Twins shared out-of-frame alpha sequences with excess low generation probability.

Trimming pared 3 bases from V and 0 bases from J, leaving 4 bases between. Germline loops: CDR1 SGHRS, CDR2 YFSETQ. The length of the CDR3 is 14 residues. This clonotype was recorded many times. What it binds is unknown. TCRdb passed the 5' RACE reads through MiXCR, listing each CDR3 protein once. The sample lists 690,000 or so distinct CDR3 sequences, around 6% occurring once. The TCR was taken from a man younger than 35 in good health. The chain recombines TRBV5-1 with TRBJ2-6; D gene unclear. The specimen was naive T cells sorted from blood. The CDR3 DNA sequence: TGCGCCAGCAGCTCTGTCTCTGGGGCCAACGTCCTGACTTTC. Translating gives CASSSVSGANVLTF.